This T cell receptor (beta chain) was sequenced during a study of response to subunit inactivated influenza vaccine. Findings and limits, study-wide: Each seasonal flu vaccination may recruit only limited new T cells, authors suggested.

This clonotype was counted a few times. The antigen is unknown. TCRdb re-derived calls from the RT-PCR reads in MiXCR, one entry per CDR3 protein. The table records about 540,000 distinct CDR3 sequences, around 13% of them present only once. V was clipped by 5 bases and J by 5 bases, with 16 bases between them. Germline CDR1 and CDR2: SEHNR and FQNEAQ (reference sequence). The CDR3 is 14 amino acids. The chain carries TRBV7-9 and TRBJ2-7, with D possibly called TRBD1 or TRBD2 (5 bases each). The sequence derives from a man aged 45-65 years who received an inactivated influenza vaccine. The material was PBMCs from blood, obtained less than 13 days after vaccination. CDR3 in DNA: TGTGCCAGCAGCCAACCGGGACGAGGCGACGAGCAGTACTTC. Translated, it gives CASSQPGRGDEQYF.